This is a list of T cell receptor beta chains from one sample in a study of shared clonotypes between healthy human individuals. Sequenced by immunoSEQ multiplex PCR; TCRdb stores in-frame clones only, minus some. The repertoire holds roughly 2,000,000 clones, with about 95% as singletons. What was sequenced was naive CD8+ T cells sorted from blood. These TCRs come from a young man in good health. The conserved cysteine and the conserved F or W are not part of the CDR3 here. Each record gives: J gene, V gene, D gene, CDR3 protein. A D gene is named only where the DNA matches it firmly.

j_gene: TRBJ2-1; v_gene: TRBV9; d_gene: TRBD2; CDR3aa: ASSTRGSGGYNEQF
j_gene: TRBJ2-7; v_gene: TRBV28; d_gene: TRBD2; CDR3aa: ASSLLAGGYEQY
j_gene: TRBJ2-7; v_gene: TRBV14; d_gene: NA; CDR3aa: ASSAGNWDEQY
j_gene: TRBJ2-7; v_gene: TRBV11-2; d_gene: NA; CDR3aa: ASSFDSYEQY
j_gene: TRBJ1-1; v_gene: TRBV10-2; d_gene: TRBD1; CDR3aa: ASSEHGQGLSEAF
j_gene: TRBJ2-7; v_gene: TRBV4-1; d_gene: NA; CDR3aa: ASSQRQELYEQY
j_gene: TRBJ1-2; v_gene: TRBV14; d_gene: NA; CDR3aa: ASSQVKQVNYGYT
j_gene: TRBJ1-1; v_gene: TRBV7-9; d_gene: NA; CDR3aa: ASSRVPRNTEAF
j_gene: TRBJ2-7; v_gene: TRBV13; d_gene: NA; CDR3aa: ASSLGTSTYEQY
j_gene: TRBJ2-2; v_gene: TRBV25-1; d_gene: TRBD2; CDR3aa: ASRGLAGINGGELF
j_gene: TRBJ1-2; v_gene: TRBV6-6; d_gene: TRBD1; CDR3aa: ASSLLTGAFGYT
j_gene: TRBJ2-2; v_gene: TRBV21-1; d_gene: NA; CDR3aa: ASSSSRDRVIPGELF
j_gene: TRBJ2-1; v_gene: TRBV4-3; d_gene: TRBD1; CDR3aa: ASSQFLGQGASYNEQF
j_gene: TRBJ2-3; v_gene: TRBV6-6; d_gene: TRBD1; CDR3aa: ASSYTGVTDTQY
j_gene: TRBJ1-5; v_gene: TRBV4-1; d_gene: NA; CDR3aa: ASSQDISDQPQH
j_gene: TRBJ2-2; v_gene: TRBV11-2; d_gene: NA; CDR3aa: ASSTERGVPGELF
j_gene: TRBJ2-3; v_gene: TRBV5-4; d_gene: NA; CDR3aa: ASSLGPPSYSGTDTQY
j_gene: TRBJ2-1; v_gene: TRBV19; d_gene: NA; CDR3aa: ASMALTGNEQF
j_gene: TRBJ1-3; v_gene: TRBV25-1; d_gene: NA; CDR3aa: ASSDLDWGLSGNTIY
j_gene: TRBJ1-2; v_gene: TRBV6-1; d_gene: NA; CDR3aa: ASTVGPAYGYT
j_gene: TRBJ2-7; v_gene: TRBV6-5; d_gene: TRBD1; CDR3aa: ASSYSGTGDYEQY
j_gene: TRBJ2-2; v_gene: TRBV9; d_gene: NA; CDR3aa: ASSVGGGTGELF
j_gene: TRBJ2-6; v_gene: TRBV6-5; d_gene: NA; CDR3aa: ASSYGYDSGANVLT
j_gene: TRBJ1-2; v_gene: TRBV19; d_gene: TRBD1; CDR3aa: ASSPGGNYGYT
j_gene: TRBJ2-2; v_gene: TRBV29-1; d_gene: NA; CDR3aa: SVAGTANTGELF
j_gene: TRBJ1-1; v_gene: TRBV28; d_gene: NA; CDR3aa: ASSSTTHPGSEAF
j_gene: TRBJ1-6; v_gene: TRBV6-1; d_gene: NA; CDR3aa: ASSEEVGAAPISSYNSPLH
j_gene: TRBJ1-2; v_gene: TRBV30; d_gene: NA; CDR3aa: AWMGLRYGYT
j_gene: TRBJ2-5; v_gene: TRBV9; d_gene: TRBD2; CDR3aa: ASSVGGTNQETQY
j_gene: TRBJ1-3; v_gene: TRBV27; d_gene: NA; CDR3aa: ASSPGPSGNTIY
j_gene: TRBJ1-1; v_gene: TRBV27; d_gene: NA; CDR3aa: ASIRGGTEAF
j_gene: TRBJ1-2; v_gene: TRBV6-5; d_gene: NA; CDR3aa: ASSYGGYGYT
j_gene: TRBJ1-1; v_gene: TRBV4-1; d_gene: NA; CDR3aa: ASSQKRDTEAF
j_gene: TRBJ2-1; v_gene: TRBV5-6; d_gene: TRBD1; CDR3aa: ASSLDHAGGFRIDNEQF
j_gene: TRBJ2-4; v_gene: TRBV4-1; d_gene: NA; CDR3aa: ASSQDEFSTAQY
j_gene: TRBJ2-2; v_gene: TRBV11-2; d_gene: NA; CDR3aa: ASSQPGELF
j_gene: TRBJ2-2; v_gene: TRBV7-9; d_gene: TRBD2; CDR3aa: ASSFTSGITGELF
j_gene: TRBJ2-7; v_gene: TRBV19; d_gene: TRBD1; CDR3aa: ASSTDRIYEQY
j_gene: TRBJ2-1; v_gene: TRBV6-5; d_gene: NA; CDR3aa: ASAVGGLAYNEQF
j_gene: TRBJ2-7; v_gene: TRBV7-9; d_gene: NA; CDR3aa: ASSPPSTSVSYEQY
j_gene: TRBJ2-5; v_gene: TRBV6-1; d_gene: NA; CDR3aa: ASTEREIVEKGQY
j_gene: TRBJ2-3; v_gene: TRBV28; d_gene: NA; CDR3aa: ASSLGTTSTDTQY
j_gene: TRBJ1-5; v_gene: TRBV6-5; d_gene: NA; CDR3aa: ASSPRQTSNQPQH
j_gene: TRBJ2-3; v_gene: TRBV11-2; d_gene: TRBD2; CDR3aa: ASSLVLAEYTQY
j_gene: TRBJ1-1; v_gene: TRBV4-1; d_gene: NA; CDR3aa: ASSQEVQIGTEAF
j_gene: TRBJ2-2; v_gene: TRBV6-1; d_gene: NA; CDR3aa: ASSEPRAGTGELF
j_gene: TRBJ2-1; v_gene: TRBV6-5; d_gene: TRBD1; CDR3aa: ASSSRDRGNEQF
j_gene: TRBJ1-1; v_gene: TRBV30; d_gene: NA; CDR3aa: AWSEDSRNTEAF
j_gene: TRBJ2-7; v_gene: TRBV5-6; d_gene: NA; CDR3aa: ASNLRGGGEQY
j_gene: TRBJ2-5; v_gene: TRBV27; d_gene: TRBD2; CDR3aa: ASSKTAGDQETQY
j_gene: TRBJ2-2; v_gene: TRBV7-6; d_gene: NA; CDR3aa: ASSSLAREGAGELF
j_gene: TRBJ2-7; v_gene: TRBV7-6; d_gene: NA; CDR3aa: ASSLGEAYEQY
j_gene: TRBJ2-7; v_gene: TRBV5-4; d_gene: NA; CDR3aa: ASSLPAGEQY